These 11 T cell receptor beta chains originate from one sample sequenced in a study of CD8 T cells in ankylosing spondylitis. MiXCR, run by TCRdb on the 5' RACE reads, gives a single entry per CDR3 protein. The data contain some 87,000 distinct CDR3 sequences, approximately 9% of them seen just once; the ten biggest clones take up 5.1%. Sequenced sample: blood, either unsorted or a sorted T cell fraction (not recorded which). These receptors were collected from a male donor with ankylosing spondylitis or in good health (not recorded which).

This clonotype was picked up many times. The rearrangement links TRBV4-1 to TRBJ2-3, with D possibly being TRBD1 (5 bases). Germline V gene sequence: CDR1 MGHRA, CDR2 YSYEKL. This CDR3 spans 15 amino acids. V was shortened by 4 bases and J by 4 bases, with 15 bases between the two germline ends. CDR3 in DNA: TGCGCCAGCAGCCCCCCCCAGGCAGGGCCAGATACGCAGTATTTT. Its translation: CASSPPQAGPDTQYF.

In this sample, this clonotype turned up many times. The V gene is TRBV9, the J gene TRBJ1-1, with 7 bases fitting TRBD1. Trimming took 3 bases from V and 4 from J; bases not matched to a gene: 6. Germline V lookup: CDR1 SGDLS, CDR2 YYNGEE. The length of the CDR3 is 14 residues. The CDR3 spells CASSESTGVTEAFF. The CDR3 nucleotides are TGTGCCAGCAGCGAAAGCACAGGGGTCACTGAAGCTTTCTTT.

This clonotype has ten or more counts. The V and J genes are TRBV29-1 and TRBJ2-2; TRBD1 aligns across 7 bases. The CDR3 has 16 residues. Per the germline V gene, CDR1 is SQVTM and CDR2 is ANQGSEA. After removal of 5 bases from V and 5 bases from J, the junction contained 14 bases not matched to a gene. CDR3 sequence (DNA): TGCAGCGTTTCACATTCGACAGGGATTGGGACCGGGGAGCTGTTTTTT. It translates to CSVSHSTGIGTGELFF.

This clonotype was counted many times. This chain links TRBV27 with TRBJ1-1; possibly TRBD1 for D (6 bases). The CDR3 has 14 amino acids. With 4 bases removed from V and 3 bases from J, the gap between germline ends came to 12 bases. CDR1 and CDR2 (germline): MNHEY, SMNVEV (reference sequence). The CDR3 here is CASSSRGSDTEAFF. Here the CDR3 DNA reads TGTGCCAGCAGTTCCAGGGGATCGGACACTGAAGCTTTCTTT.

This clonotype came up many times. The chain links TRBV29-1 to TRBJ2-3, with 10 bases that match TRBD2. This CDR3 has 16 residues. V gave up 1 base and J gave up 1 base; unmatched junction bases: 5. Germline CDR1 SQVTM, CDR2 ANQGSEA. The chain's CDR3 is CSVEALLAGGTDTQYF. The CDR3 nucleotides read TGCAGCGTTGAAGCCCTCCTAGCGGGGGGCACAGATACGCAGTATTTT.

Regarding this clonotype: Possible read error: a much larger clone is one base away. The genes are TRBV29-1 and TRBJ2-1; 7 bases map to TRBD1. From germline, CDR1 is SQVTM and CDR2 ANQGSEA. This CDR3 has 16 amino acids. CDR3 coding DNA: TGCGGCGTTGAAGATCACCGGCGGGCAGGGGGCAATGAGCAGTTCTTC. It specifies CGVEDHRRAGGNEQFF.

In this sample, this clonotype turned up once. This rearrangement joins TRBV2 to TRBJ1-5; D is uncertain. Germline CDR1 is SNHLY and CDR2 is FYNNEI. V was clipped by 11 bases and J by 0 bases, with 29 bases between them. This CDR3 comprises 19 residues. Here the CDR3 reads CALCLGPNSTRNSNQPQHF. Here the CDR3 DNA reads TGTGCCCTCTGTTTAGGCCCCAACTCGACAAGGAATAGCAATCAGCCCCAGCATTTT.

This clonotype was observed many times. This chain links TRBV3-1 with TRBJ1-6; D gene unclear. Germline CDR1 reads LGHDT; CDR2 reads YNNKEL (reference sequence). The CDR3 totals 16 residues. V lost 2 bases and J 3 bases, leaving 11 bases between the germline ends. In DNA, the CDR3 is TGTGCCAGCAGCCAAAAGGGAACTCGCTATAATTCACCCCTCCACTTT. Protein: CASSQKGTRYNSPLHF.

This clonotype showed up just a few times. The CDR3 nucleotides are TGTGCCAGCAGCATATACCGGGACAAAGCTTTGGGCTATGGCTACACCTTC. Its protein is CASSIYRDKALGYGYTF. This chain connects TRBV7-9 to TRBJ1-2; D is perhaps TRBD1 (6 bases). V was cut by 5 bases and J by 4 bases, with 23 bases left in between. The CDR3 extends over 17 amino acids. Germline-derived CDR1 and CDR2 are SEHNR and FQNEAQ (reference sequence).

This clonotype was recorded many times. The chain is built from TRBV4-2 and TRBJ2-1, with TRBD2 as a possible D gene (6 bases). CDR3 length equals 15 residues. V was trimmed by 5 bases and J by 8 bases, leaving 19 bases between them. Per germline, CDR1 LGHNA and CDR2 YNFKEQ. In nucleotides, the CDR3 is TGTGCCAGCAGCAAATTTTCCGGGACTTACTATGAGCAGTTCTTC. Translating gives CASSKFSGTYYEQFF.

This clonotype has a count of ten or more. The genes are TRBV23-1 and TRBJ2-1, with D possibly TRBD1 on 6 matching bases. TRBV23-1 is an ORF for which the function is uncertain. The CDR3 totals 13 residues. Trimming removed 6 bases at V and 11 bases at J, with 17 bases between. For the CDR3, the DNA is TGCGCCAGCAGATCAGCACAGGGTCTAAAGCAGTTCTTC. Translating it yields CASRSAQGLKQFF.